Following are 31 T cell receptor beta chains from one sample sequenced in a study of T cell responses to AZD1222 COVID-19 vaccine. Data came from immunoSEQ multiplex PCR; TCRdb stores just in-frame clones and leaves some out. The profile shows 90,000 to 120,000 clones, approximately 88% of them singletons. The material was peripheral blood, obtained on day 0 of AZD1222 vaccination. Every receptor here comes from an adult in good health.

The rearrangement uses TRBV7-3 and TRBJ2-2; 9 bases agree with TRBD2. Germline CDR1 reads SGHTA; CDR2 reads FQGTGA. Germline trimming cut 2 bases from V and 4 bases from J; bases unmatched to any gene: 5. This CDR3 has 16 amino acids. The DNA of the CDR3 is TGTGCCAGCAGCTTAGCGGGAGGGCCTACCACCGGGGAGCTGTTTTTT. Amino acids: CASSLAGGPTTGELFF.

The chain links TRBV19 to TRBJ2-2; 15 positions match TRBD2. V shed 6 bases, J shed 4 bases, and the junction held 9 bases outside the gene matches. The germline gives CDR1 LNHDA, CDR2 SQIVND (reference sequence). This CDR3 spans 18 amino acids. In DNA, the CDR3 is TGTGCCAGTAGCCTGGGACTAGCGGGAGGTTCGCGCACCGGGGAGCTGTTTTTT. Its translation: CASSLGLAGGSRTGELFF. Full variable domain (missing parts from reference TRBV19 and TRBJ2-2): DGGITQSPKYLFRKEGQNVTLSCEQNLNHDAMYWYRQDPGQGLRLIYYSQIVNDFQKGDIAEGYSVSREKKESFPLTVTSAQKNPTAFYLCASSLGLAGGSRTGELFFGEGSRLTVL.

The chain joins TRBV24-1 to TRBJ2-1; TRBD2 agrees at 10 bases. The ends lost 12 bases at V and 4 bases at J; junction bases unmatched: 11. The CDR3 contains 15 residues. Germline CDR1 reads KGHDR; CDR2 reads SFDVKD. The CDR3 region is CASAQLAGLYNEQFF. The CDR3 DNA reads TGTGCCTCCGCGCAACTAGCGGGATTGTACAATGAGCAGTTCTTC.

The V and J genes are TRBV3-1 (or the pseudogene TRBV3-2) and TRBJ2-2; D may be TRBD1 (7 bases). V gave up 3 bases and J gave up 2 bases, with 10 bases separating them. The CDR3 totals 15 residues. CDR1 and CDR2 from the germline V gene are LGHDT and YNNKEL (reference sequence). DNA of the CDR3: TGTGCCAGCAGCCAGCGGGACAGAAACACCGGGGAGCTGTTTTTT. Translation gives CASSQRDRNTGELFF.

The chain couples TRBV6-2 or TRBV6-3 to TRBJ1-2; tentatively, D is TRBD1 (5 bases). Trimming left V 5 bases short and J 4 bases short, with 8 bases between. Germline V CDR1 and CDR2: MNHEY, SVGEGT. The CDR3 extends over 12 amino acids. This CDR3 is CASSHDSYGYTF. The CDR3, as DNA: TGTGCCAGCAGTCATGACAGCTATGGCTACACCTTC.

The chain recombines TRBV11-3 with TRBJ1-2; D may be TRBD1 (6 bases). Germline V gene lookup returns CDR1 SGHNT and CDR2 YENEEA. V gave up 4 bases and J gave up 1 base, with 7 bases separating them. The CDR3 has 13 residues. CDR3 region: CASSSDSNYGYTF. CDR3 DNA: TGTGCCAGCAGCTCGGACAGTAACTATGGCTACACCTTC.

The chain is built from TRBV11-3 and TRBJ2-1; D is ambiguous. CDR3 length: 13 amino acids. Germline lookup yields CDR1 SGHNT and CDR2 YENEEA. With 3 bases removed from V and 7 bases from J, the gap between germline ends came to 10 bases. CDR3 protein: CASSLGRSNEQFF. DNA of the CDR3: TGTGCCAGCAGCTTGGGAAGAAGTAATGAGCAGTTCTTC.

V is TRBV2 and J is TRBJ1-2; TRBD1 matches 10 bases. After removal of 4 bases from V and 8 bases from J, the junction contained 7 bases not matched to a gene. Germline assignment: CDR1 SNHLY and CDR2 FYNNEI. The CDR3 runs 14 residues. CDR3 DNA: TGTGCCAGCAGTGTTTGGGACAGGGGTACCGGCTACACCTTC. Residues: CASSVWDRGTGYTF.

The J gene is TRBJ2-1, the V gene TRBV10-3; 9 bases match TRBD1. The length of the CDR3 is 17 residues. Germline CDR1 ENHRY, CDR2 SYGVKD. V dropped 2 bases and J dropped 8; count of bases not matched to a gene: 13. The CDR3 region is CAISEIPGQGFGDEQFF. CDR3 DNA: TGTGCCATCAGTGAGATCCCGGGACAGGGTTTTGGGGATGAGCAGTTCTTC.

The V and J genes are TRBV29-1 and TRBJ2-5; 9 bases map to TRBD2. V shed 4 bases and J 4 bases; nucleotides not matched to a gene: 7. This CDR3 region has 14 residues. Germline V gene data show CDR1 as SQVTM and CDR2 as ANQGSEA. Here the CDR3 reads CSVVWREGTETQYF. DNA of the CDR3: TGCAGCGTTGTCTGGCGGGAGGGGACAGAGACCCAGTACTTC.

The rearrangement links TRBV16 to TRBJ1-5; D remains ambiguous. CDR1 KGHSY and CDR2 FQNENV come from the germline V gene. This CDR3 region has 13 residues. V shed 2 bases and J shed 3 bases, with 5 bases lying between them. This CDR3 is CASSQGSNQPQHF. The CDR3 bases are TGTGCCAGCAGCCAAGGTTCCAATCAGCCCCAGCATTTT.

The gene calls are TRBV7-2 and TRBJ2-5, with D possibly TRBD2 on 6 matching bases. Trimming left V 3 bases short and J 4 bases short, with 9 bases between. CDR1 and CDR2 from the germline V gene are SGHTA and FQGNSA. The CDR3 is 13 amino acids. The CDR3 sequence is CASSFGSGETQYF. In DNA form, the CDR3 reads TGTGCCAGCAGCTTTGGTAGCGGAGAGACCCAGTACTTC.

V usage is TRBV18 and J usage is TRBJ1-4; 7 bases agree with TRBD1. V was pared by 6 bases and J by 6 bases, with 13 bases of the junction left unmatched. There are 16 residues in the CDR3. Germline CDR1 is KGHSH and CDR2 is LQKENI. The CDR3 region has the DNA TGTGCCAGCTCCCAACTCGGGGGGCAGGGGGATGAAAAACTGTTTTTT. Translating gives CASSQLGGQGDEKLFF.

The J gene is TRBJ2-1, the V gene TRBV19; the D gene is possibly TRBD2 (6 bases). This CDR3 region has 13 residues. CDR1 is LNHDA and CDR2 is SQIVND in the germline V gene (reference sequence). The V end lost 5 bases, the J end lost 7 bases, and 12 bases lay between the germline ends. In nucleotides, the CDR3 is TGTGCCAGTAGTGTCGACCGGGAGAATGAGCAGTTCTTC. Translation: CASSVDRENEQFF.

This chain joins TRBV19 and TRBJ2-3; unclear D gene. Germline V lookup: CDR1 LNHDA, CDR2 SQIVND (reference sequence). The CDR3 extends over 12 amino acids. V was clipped by 1 base and J by 4 bases, with 3 bases between them. The DNA of the CDR3 is TGTGCCAGTAGTATAGCACCAGATACGCAGTATTTT. This sequence encodes CASSIAPDTQYF.

V usage is TRBV5-6 and J usage is TRBJ2-7, with no clear D. The CDR3 extends over 12 amino acids. With 2 bases removed from V and 2 bases from J, the gap between germline ends came to 5 bases. The germline gives CDR1 SGHDT, CDR2 YYEEEE. The CDR3 region has the DNA TGTGCCAGCAGCTTACAGACCTACGAGCAGTACTTC. Residues: CASSLQTYEQYF.

This chain links TRBV7-9 with TRBJ1-5; D is uncertain. This CDR3 has 15 residues. V lost 5 bases to trimming and J lost 4 bases, with 15 bases between them. CDR1 and CDR2 (germline): SEHNR, FQNEAQ (reference sequence). This CDR3 is CASSPIGQANQPQHF. Here the CDR3 DNA reads TGTGCCAGCAGCCCCATTGGGCAGGCAAATCAGCCCCAGCATTTT.

V gene TRBV5-8 combines with J gene TRBJ1-5; D is perhaps TRBD1 (5 bases). CDR3 length: 18 residues. V gave up 4 bases and J gave up 0 bases, with 20 bases separating them. Germline assignment: CDR1 SGHTS and CDR2 YDEGEE. The CDR3 DNA sequence: TGTGCCAGCAGCCCCTGGCAGACAGCCCGATATAGCAATCAGCCCCAGCATTTT. It codes for CASSPWQTARYSNQPQHF.

The CDR3 loop reads CASSPSINQPQHF. The DNA for the CDR3 is TGTGCCAGCAGTCCTAGCATAAATCAGCCCCAGCATTTT. The chain joins TRBV27 to TRBJ1-5, with no clear D. CDR1 MNHEY and CDR2 SMNVEV come from the germline V gene (reference sequence). The V and J ends lost 5 bases and 4 bases respectively, with 9 bases between them. There are 13 residues in the CDR3.

The chain combines TRBV18 with TRBJ1-3; 9 nucleotides match TRBD1. V gave up 3 bases and J gave up 2 bases; unmatched junction bases: 8. Germline lookup yields CDR1 KGHSH and CDR2 LQKENI. CDR3 size: 17 residues. DNA of the CDR3: TGTGCCAGCTCACCGCCGGGGACAGGGACTCCTGGAAACACCATATATTTT. Its protein is CASSPPGTGTPGNTIYF.

The chain has TRBV6-4 and TRBJ2-1; a possible D gene is TRBD1 (5 bases). In germline, CDR1 is MRHNA, CDR2 SNTAGT. V lost 4 bases and J 0 bases, leaving 13 bases between the germline ends. The CDR3 covers 16 residues. CDR3 amino acids: CASSVEGVGSYNEQFF. CDR3 nucleotide sequence: TGTGCCAGCAGTGTTGAAGGGGTTGGCTCCTACAATGAGCAGTTCTTC.

The chain uses TRBV4-1 and TRBJ1-3; D unresolved. V dropped 1 base and J dropped 9 bases, with 10 bases sitting between them. This CDR3 is 13 amino acids long. Germline-derived CDR1 and CDR2 are MGHRA and YSYEKL. The CDR3 DNA is TGCGCCAGCAGCCAAGTTCACAGTTCCACCATATATTTT. The encoded protein is CASSQVHSSTIYF.

V is TRBV5-4 and J is TRBJ2-1, with TRBD1 matching 11 bases. The CDR3 contains 15 residues. Germline assignment: CDR1 SGHNT and CDR2 YYREEE (reference sequence). V was pared by 6 bases and J by 4 bases, with 6 bases of the junction left unmatched. The CDR3 sequence: CASTKDRGPYNEQFF. In DNA form, the CDR3 reads TGTGCCAGCACAAAGGACAGGGGGCCTTACAATGAGCAGTTCTTC.

The chain recombines TRBV29-1 with TRBJ2-3, with D perhaps matching TRBD1 (7 bases). Trimming removed 4 bases at V and 2 bases at J, with 10 bases between. The CDR3 runs to 13 residues. From germline, CDR1 is SQVTM and CDR2 ANQGSEA. The CDR3: CSVAGGYTDTQYF. The CDR3 region has the DNA TGCAGCGTTGCAGGGGGGTACACAGATACGCAGTATTTT.

The DNA of the CDR3 is TGTGCCAGCAGTGCGGCGGGACAGGTTAACACCGGGGAGCTGTTTTTT. It is translated as CASSAAGQVNTGELFF. V gene TRBV6-1 combines with J gene TRBJ2-2; 8 bases are shared with TRBD1. Germline V gene lookup returns CDR1 MNHNS and CDR2 SASEGT. The J segment lost 2 bases and the V segment lost 4 bases, leaving 6 bases of the junction unmatched. There are 16 residues in the CDR3.

This chain joins TRBV27 and TRBJ2-2; D perhaps matches TRBD1 (7 bases). Looked up from germline, CDR1 is MNHEY and CDR2 is SMNVEV (reference sequence). V was clipped by 3 bases and J by 4 bases, with 15 bases between them. The CDR3 totals 16 residues. For the CDR3, the DNA is TGTGCCAGCAGTTTGTCGGAGGGGGCCGGCACCGGGGAGCTGTTTTTT. The encoded protein is CASSLSEGAGTGELFF.

The count of this clone is one. This chain connects TRBV19 to TRBJ2-7, with D possibly being TRBD1 or TRBD2 (5 bases each). The CDR3 is 14 residues long. Trimming cost V 7 bases and J 0 bases, with 13 bases left between them. The germline V gene encodes CDR1 LNHDA and CDR2 SQIVND (reference sequence). In nucleotides, the CDR3 is TGTGCCAGTAAGGGACGGTGGCCCTCCTACGAGCAGTACTTC. The encoded protein is CASKGRWPSYEQYF.

The CDR3 coding sequence is TGTGCCTGGAGTGTACTTGCCGGGACAGGGGGTGAAAAACTGTTTTTT. As protein: CAWSVLAGTGGEKLFF. The rearrangement uses TRBV30 and TRBJ1-4; 11 bases agree with TRBD1. The CDR3 has 16 residues. The V and J ends lost 0 bases and 7 bases, in that order; junction bases with no gene match: 7. The V gene's germline CDR1 is GTSNPN and CDR2 SVGIG (reference sequence).

The rearrangement joins TRBV2 to TRBJ2-2, with D perhaps TRBD2 (7 bases). CDR1 is SNHLY, CDR2 FYNNEI, per germline. The CDR3 covers 13 residues. Here the CDR3 reads CAGGAEDTGELFF. The CDR3 DNA follows: TGTGCAGGGGGGGCAGAGGACACCGGGGAGCTGTTTTTT.

The V gene is TRBV7-2, the J gene TRBJ2-7; the match to TRBD1 covers 8 bases. With V trimmed by 7 bases and J by 3 bases, 8 bases remained unmatched. Per germline, CDR1 SGHTA and CDR2 FQGNSA. CDR3 size: 14 residues. CDR3 loop: CASIRTGGNYEQYF. In nucleotides, the CDR3 is TGTGCCAGCATCCGAACAGGGGGGAACTACGAGCAGTACTTC.

The chain is built from TRBV4-3 and TRBJ1-2; no reliable D call. Germline-derived CDR1 and CDR2 are LGHNA and YSLEER. The germline V and J ends were trimmed by 1 base and 4 bases, with 10 bases remaining between them. CDR3 length equals 14 residues. In nucleotides, the CDR3 is TGCGCCAGCAGCCAAGGTTCGGGCGGCTATGGCTACACCTTC. As protein: CASSQGSGGYGYTF.